The next 21 T cell receptor beta chains were all read from a single sample in a study of T cells in Graves' hyperthyroidism and ophthalmopathy. RNA transcripts served as the template for amplifying TCR beta CDR3 regions. The HTBI set primed first-round TCR CDR3 RT-PCR. TCRdb reprocessed the multiplex PCR reads via MiXCR and lists one record per CDR3 protein. The data show hundreds of thousands of distinct CDR3 sequences, with around 13% seen just once and under 15% held by the top ten. Sequenced: blood. These receptors were taken from a woman aged 45-65 years with Graves' ophthalmopathy.

This clonotype was counted ten times or more. The rearrangement joins TRBV5-5 to TRBJ2-3; TRBD2 might be the D (7 bases). This CDR3 spans 15 amino acids. V was cut by 0 bases and J by 6 bases, with 14 bases left in between. CDR1 is SGHKS and CDR2 is YYEKEE in the germline V gene (reference sequence). The CDR3 loop reads CASSLERGGTDTQYF. DNA for the CDR3: TGTGCCAGCAGCTTGGAGAGGGGGGGTACCGATACGCAGTATTTT. Full variable domain (missing parts from reference TRBV5-5 and TRBJ2-3): DAGVTQSPTHLIKTRGQQVTLRCSPISGHKSVSWYQQVLGQGPQFIFQYYEKEERGRGNFPDRFSARQFPNYSSELNVNALLLGDSALYLCASSLERGGTDTQYFGPGTRLTVL.

This clonotype was detected ten times or more. The CDR3 region has the DNA TGTGCCAGCTCACCATCCCCATCCTACGAGCAGTACTTC. Encoded protein: CASSPSPSYEQYF. V and J are TRBV18 and TRBJ2-7; D gene uncertain. CDR3 length: 13 residues. Germline loops: CDR1 KGHSH, CDR2 LQKENI. Between the trimmed V and J ends, which lost 2 bases and 1 base, there was a span of 6 bases.

In its sample, this clonotype was seen a few times. The CDR3 bases are TGTGCCAGCAGCTTTTGGGTAGCGGGAGCTTCCCCGAACACCGGGGAGCTGTTTTTT. Its protein product is CASSFWVAGASPNTGELFF. The V and J genes are TRBV5-5 and TRBJ2-2; 9 bases fit TRBD2. Trimming cost V 2 bases and J 0 bases; bases outside gene matches: 11. The CDR3 is made up of 19 amino acids. CDR1 is SGHKS and CDR2 is YYEKEE in the germline V gene (reference sequence). The whole variable domain, remainder taken from reference TRBV5-5 and TRBJ2-2, is DAGVTQSPTHLIKTRGQQVTLRCSPISGHKSVSWYQQVLGQGPQFIFQYYEKEERGRGNFPDRFSARQFPNYSSELNVNALLLGDSALYLCASSFWVAGASPNTGELFFGEGSRLTVL.

This clonotype was detected ten times or more. The chain links TRBV2 to TRBJ2-5; D is undetermined. V shed 9 bases and J shed 4 bases, with 39 bases lying between them. Germline CDR1 and CDR2: SNHLY and FYNNEI. This CDR3 has 21 amino acids. CDR3 DNA: TGTGCCAGAAAACCCTCACTAAGCGAGGCCCAAGACTCGCTCGTTTCAGAGACCCAGTACTTC. It is translated as CARKPSLSEAQDSLVSETQYF.

A few counts support this clonotype. The chain recombines TRBV7-6 with TRBJ2-1; a weak D match, TRBD2 (6 bases). Germline CDR1 reads SGHVS; CDR2 reads FNYEAQ. The CDR3 has 16 residues. Trimming took off 7 bases at V and 8 bases at J, with 24 bases between the two ends. CDR3 coding DNA: TGTGCCAGCACCGAGGGGCAGCGTCCCCCGGGGGATGAGCAGTTCTTC. Translated, it gives CASTEGQRPPGDEQFF.

This clonotype was seen at least ten times. The CDR3 loop is CAIRQDSNYGYTF. CDR3 DNA sequence: TGTGCCATCCGACAAGACTCAAACTATGGCTACACCTTC. This rearrangement joins TRBV12-3 or TRBV12-4 to TRBJ1-2; D not certain. Trimming stripped 10 bases from V and 2 bases from J, with 14 bases between. This CDR3 spans 13 amino acids.

This clonotype was found a few times. The rearrangement uses TRBV12-5 and TRBJ2-2; a possible D gene is TRBD1 (6 bases). The germline V gene has CDR1 LGHNT and CDR2 FRNRAP. The CDR3 covers 19 residues. The V gene lost 3 bases and the J gene lost 0 bases, with 20 bases spanning the gap. CDR3 sequence (DNA): TGTGCTAGTGGTTTCCCTCTGACAGGTAGAGCTGCGAACACCGGGGAGCTGTTTTTT. Protein product: CASGFPLTGRAANTGELFF.

This sequence joins TRBV24-1 and TRBJ2-5, with 9 positions matching TRBD2. Trimming took 3 bases from V and 3 from J; bases not matched to a gene: 7. CDR3 length equals 16 residues. Germline assignment: CDR1 KGHDR and CDR2 SFDVKD. In nucleotides, the CDR3 is TGTGCCACCAGTGATGAGGGGACTAGCCGGAAAGAGACCCAGTACTTC. Protein sequence: CATSDEGTSRKETQYF.

The V and J genes are TRBV7-9 and TRBJ1-3; D gene ambiguous. From germline, CDR1 is SEHNR and CDR2 FQNEAQ (reference sequence). The CDR3 has 16 amino acids. Between the trimmed V and J ends, which lost 0 bases and 0 bases, there was a span of 9 bases. CDR3 nucleotides: TGTGCCAGCAGCTTAGCCGGGATTAACTCTGGAAACACCATATATTTT. Its translation is CASSLAGINSGNTIYF.

This clonotype has at least ten counts. For the CDR3, the DNA is TGCGCCAGCAGCCTGACGTGGGGACAGGAGACAGATACGCAGTATTTT. Translated: CASSLTWGQETDTQYF. The chain recombines TRBV5-1 with TRBJ2-3; 8 nucleotides line up with TRBD1. The CDR3 spans 16 residues. CDR1 SGHRS and CDR2 YFSETQ come from the germline V gene. V trimming: 4 bases; J trimming: 3 bases; junction bases outside the gene matches: 10.

This clonotype was picked up many times. The V gene is TRBV27, the J gene TRBJ2-1; D gene ambiguous. CDR1 MNHEY and CDR2 SMNVEV come from the germline V gene (reference sequence). CDR3 size: 13 residues. V was shortened by 5 bases and J by 4 bases, with 9 bases between the two germline ends. The CDR3 nucleotides are TGTGCCAGCAGTCAGGTCCTATACAATGAGCAGTTCTTC. It translates to CASSQVLYNEQFF.

The gene calls are TRBV29-1 and TRBJ2-3, with 16 bases fitting TRBD2. The CDR3 covers 17 residues. The trim removed 7 bases at V and 1 base at J, leaving 8 bases unmatched. From germline, CDR1 is SQVTM and CDR2 ANQGSEA. The CDR3 loop reads CSAGTSGRAVGTDTQYF. Here the CDR3 DNA reads TGCAGCGCTGGGACTAGCGGGAGGGCTGTTGGCACAGATACGCAGTATTTT.

The rearrangement uses TRBV12-3 or TRBV12-4 and TRBJ2-1; D gene ambiguous. The CDR3 totals 12 residues. Between the trimmed V and J ends, which lost 3 bases and 10 bases, there was a span of 10 bases. CDR3 bases: TGTGCCAGCAGTTTTATCCTGGAGGAGCAGTTCTTC. Translating gives CASSFILEEQFF.

The V gene is TRBV4-3, the J gene TRBJ2-7; possibly TRBD2 for D (5 bases). Looked up from germline, CDR1 is LGHNA and CDR2 is YSLEER. The V end was cut by 1 base, the J end by 4 bases, with 26 bases between. This CDR3 spans 19 amino acids. The chain's CDR3 is CASSQGETRLLGNQYEQYF. DNA for the CDR3: TGCGCCAGCAGCCAAGGGGAGACACGGCTCTTGGGCAATCAATACGAGCAGTACTTC.

This clonotype has a count of ten or more. The rearrangement uses TRBV7-2 and TRBJ2-2, with D unresolved. V dropped 6 bases and J dropped 5 bases, with 10 bases sitting between them. Germline CDR1 and CDR2: SGHTA and FQGNSA. The CDR3 runs to 13 residues. CDR3 region: CASRGMGTGELFF. The CDR3 DNA reads as TGTGCCAGCAGGGGCATGGGGACCGGGGAGCTGTTTTTT.

This clonotype has a handful of counts. At one end, the junction sequence differs from germline, possibly due to a read error. The rearrangement uses TRBV28 and TRBJ2-7; D may be TRBD1 (7 bases). CDR3 length: 13 amino acids. The germline V gene encodes CDR1 MDHEN and CDR2 SYDVKM. CDR3 bases: TGTGCCAGCAGTCCCCGGGACAGCCTGGAGCGGGACTTC. Its protein is CASSPRDSLERDF.

This clonotype was counted at least ten times. The chain is built from TRBV11-2 and TRBJ2-3; 11 positions match TRBD2. The CDR3 has 16 residues. Germline V gene lookup returns CDR1 SGHAT and CDR2 FQNNGV. V shed 3 bases and J 0 bases; nucleotides not matched to a gene: 2. CDR3 coding DNA: TGTGCCAGCAGCTTTAGACTAGCGGGGAGCACAGATACGCAGTATTTT. Translation: CASSFRLAGSTDTQYF.

This clonotype appeared once. The chain links TRBV7-9 to TRBJ2-1, with a possible D match to TRBD2 (5 bases). The CDR3 is made up of 14 amino acids. The V and J ends lost 5 bases and 15 bases respectively, with 23 bases between them. Germline V gives CDR1 SEHNR, CDR2 FQNEAQ (reference sequence). This CDR3 is CASSPPGESVWRFF. For the CDR3, the DNA is TGTGCCAGCAGCCCCCCCGGGGAGTCAGTTTGGCGGTTCTTC. The full variable domain, completed using reference TRBV7-9 and TRBJ2-1, is DTGVSQNPRHKITKRGQNVTFRCDPISEHNRLYWYRQTLGQGPEFLTYFQNEAQLEKSRLLSDRFSAERPKGSFSTLEIQRTEQGDSAMYLCASSPPGESVWRFFGPGTRLTVL.

This clonotype was seen only a few times. The rearrangement uses TRBV6-2 or TRBV6-3 and TRBJ2-3; no definite D call. The CDR3 covers 14 residues. Per the germline V gene, CDR1 is MNHEY and CDR2 is SVGEGT. V lost 10 bases to trimming and J lost 0 bases, with 14 bases between them. The CDR3 here is CATSSFPSTDTQYF. CDR3 in DNA: TGTGCCACCTCAAGTTTTCCTAGCACAGATACGCAGTATTTT.

The chain combines TRBV14 with TRBJ1-3, with D uncertain. CDR1 and CDR2 (germline): SGHDN, FVKESK. The length of the CDR3 is 15 residues. The V end lost 3 bases, the J end lost 1 base, and 10 bases lay between the germline ends. CDR3 DNA: TGTGCCAGCAGCCAGTCGCTCAATTCTGGAAACACCATATATTTT. This encodes CASSQSLNSGNTIYF.

This clonotype was seen many times. The V call is TRBV19, the J call TRBJ1-2; 10 bases are a match to TRBD1. The CDR3 covers 14 residues. The V and J ends lost 10 bases and 2 bases, in that order; junction bases with no gene match: 7. From germline, CDR1 is LNHDA and CDR2 SQIVND (reference sequence). The CDR3 DNA reads TGTGCCACCCAACCGGGACAGGGGAACTATGGCTACACCTTC. It translates to CATQPGQGNYGYTF.